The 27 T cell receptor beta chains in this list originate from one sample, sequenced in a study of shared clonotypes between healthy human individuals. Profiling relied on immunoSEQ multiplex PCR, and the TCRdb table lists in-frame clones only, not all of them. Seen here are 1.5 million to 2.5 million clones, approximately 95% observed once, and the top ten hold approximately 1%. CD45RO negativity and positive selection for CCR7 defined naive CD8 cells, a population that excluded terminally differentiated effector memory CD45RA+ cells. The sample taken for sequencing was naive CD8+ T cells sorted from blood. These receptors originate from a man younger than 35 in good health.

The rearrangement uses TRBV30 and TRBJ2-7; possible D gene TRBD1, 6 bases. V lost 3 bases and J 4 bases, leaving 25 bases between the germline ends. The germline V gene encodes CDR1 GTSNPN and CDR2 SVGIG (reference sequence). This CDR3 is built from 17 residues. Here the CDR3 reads CAWSGTAGTREEYEQYF. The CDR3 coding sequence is TGTGCCTGGAGCGGTACAGCCGGGACACGGGAAGAGTACGAGCAGTACTTC.

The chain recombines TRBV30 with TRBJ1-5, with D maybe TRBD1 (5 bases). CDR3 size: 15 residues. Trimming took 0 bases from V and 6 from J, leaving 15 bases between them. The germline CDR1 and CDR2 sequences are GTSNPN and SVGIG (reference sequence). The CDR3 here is CAWSVQQVAGQPQHF. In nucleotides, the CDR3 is TGTGCCTGGAGTGTACAACAGGTCGCGGGTCAGCCCCAGCATTTT.

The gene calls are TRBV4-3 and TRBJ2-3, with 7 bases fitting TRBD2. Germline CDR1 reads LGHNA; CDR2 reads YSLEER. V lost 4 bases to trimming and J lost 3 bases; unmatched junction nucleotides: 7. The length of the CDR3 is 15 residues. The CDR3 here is CASSPVARGTDTQYF. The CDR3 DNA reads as TGCGCCAGCAGCCCGGTAGCGCGGGGGACAGATACGCAGTATTTT.

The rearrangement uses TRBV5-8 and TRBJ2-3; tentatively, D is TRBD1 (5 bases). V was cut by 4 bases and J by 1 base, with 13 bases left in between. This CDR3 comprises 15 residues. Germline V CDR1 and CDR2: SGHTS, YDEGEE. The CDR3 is CASSPLGRGTDTQYF. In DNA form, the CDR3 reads TGTGCCAGCAGCCCCTTGGGGCGCGGCACAGATACGCAGTATTTT. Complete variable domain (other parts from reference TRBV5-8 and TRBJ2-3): EAGVTQSPTHLIKTRGQQATLRCSPISGHTSVYWYQQALGLGLQFLLWYDEGEERNRGNFPPRFSGRQFPNYSSELNVNALELEDSALYLCASSPLGRGTDTQYFGPGTRLTVL.

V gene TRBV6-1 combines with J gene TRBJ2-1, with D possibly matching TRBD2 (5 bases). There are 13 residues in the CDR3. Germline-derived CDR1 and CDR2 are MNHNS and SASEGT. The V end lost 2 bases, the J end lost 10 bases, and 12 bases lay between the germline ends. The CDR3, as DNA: TGTGCCAGCAGTGAATGGGCCCCGGGGGAGCAGTTCTTC. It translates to CASSEWAPGEQFF.

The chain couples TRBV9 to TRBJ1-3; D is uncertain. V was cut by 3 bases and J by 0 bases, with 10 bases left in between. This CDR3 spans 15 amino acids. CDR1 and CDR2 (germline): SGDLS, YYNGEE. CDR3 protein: CASSGGSFSGNTIYF. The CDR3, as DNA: TGTGCCAGCAGCGGAGGCAGTTTCTCTGGAAACACCATATATTTT.

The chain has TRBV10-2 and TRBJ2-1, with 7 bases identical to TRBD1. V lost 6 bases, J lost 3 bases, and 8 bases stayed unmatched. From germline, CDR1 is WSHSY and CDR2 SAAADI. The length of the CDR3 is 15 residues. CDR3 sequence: CASSQTDRYYNEQFF. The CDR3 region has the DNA TGCGCCAGCAGCCAGACGGACAGGTACTACAATGAGCAGTTCTTC.

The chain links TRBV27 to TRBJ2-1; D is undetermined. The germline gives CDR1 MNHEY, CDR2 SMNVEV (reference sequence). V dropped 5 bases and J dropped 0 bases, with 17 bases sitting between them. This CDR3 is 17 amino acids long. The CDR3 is CASSLGGWRVSYNEQFF. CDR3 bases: TGTGCCAGCAGTCTAGGCGGCTGGAGAGTCTCCTACAATGAGCAGTTCTTC.

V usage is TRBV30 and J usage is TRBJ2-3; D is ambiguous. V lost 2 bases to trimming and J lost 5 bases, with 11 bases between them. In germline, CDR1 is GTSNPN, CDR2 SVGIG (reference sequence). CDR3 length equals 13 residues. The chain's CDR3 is CAWSHSSEDTQYF. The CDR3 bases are TGTGCCTGGAGTCATAGCTCAGAAGATACGCAGTATTTT.

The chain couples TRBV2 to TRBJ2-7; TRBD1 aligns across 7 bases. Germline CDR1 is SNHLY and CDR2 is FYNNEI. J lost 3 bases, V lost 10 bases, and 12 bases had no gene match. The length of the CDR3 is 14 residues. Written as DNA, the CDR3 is TGTGCCACCAAAGAGGGGGCCGGGGACTACGAGCAGTACTTC. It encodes CATKEGAGDYEQYF. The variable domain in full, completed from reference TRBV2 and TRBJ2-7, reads EPEVTQTPSHQVTQMGQEVILRCVPISNHLYFYWYRQILGQKVEFLVSFYNNEISEKSEIFDDQFSVERPDGSNFTLKIRSTKLEDSAMYFCATKEGAGDYEQYFGPGTRLTVT.

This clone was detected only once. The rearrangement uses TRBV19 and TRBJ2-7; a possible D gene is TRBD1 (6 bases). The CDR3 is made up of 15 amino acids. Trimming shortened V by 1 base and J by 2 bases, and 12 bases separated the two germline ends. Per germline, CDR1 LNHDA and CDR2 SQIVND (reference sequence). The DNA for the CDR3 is TGTGCCAGTAGTATAGTTCAGGACAGTACCTACGAGCAGTACTTC. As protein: CASSIVQDSTYEQYF.

This CDR3 is CASSFSAGLPDRQPLHF. The CDR3 region has the DNA TGTGCCAGCAGCTTTTCAGCGGGGTTGCCCGACCGGCAACCCCTCCACTTT. This chain uses TRBV7-6 with TRBJ1-6, with D unclear. In germline, CDR1 is SGHVS, CDR2 FNYEAQ. The CDR3 length is 17 residues. The V end lost 3 bases, the J end lost 12 bases, and 24 bases lay between the germline ends.

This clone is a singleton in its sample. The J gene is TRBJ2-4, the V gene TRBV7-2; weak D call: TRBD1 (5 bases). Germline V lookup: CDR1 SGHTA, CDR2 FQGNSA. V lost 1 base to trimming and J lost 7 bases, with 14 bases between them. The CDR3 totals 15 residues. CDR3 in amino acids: CASSLVGQGDNIQYF. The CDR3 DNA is TGTGCCAGCAGCTTAGTAGGGCAGGGCGATAACATTCAGTACTTC.

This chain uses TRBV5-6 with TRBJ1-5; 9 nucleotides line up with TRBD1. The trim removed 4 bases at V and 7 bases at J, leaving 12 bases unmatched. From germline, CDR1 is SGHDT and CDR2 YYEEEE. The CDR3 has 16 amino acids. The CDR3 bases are TGTGCCAGCAGCCGGTCGGACAGGGGAATAGGGCAGCCCCAGCATTTT. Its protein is CASSRSDRGIGQPQHF.

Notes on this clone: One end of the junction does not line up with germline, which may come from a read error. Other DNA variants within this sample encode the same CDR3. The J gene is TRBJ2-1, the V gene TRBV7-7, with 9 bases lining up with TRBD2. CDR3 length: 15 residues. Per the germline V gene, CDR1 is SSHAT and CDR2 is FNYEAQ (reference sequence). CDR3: CASSLASGVYNEQFF. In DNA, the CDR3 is TGTGCTAGCAGCTTAGCTAGCGGGGTATACAATGAGCAGTTCTTC. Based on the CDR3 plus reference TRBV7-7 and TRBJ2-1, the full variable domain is GAGVSQSPRYKVTKRGQDVTLRCDPISSHATLYWYQQALGQGPEFLTYFNYEAQPDKSGLPSDRFSAERPEGSISTLTIQRTEQRDSAMYRCASSLASGVYNEQFFGPGTRLTVL.

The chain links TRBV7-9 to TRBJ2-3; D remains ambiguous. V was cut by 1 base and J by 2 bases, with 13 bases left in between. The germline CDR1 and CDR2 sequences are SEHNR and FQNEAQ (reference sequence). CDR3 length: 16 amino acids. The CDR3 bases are TGTGCCAGCAGCTTAGATTCAGACCCCCACACAGATACGCAGTATTTT. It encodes CASSLDSDPHTDTQYF.

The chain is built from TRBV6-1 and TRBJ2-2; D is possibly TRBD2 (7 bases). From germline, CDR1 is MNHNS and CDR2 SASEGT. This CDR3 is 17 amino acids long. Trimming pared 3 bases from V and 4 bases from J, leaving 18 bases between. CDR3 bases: TGTGCCAGCAGTGACAACGCGGGGGCCTTTCTCACCGGGGAGCTGTTTTTT. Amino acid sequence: CASSDNAGAFLTGELFF.

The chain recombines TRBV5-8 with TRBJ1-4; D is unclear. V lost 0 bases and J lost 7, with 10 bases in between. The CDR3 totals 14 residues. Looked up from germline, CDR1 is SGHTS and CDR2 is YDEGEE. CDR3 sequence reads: CASSLEALGEKLFF. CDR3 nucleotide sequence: TGTGCCAGCAGCTTGGAGGCCTTGGGTGAAAAACTGTTTTTT.

The CDR3 sequence: CASKPHIGGSNQPQHF. As DNA, the CDR3 is TGTGCCAGCAAACCCCATATCGGGGGAAGCAATCAGCCCCAGCATTTT. The chain recombines TRBV28 with TRBJ1-5; possibly TRBD1 for D (5 bases). The CDR3 is made up of 16 amino acids. V was trimmed by 7 bases and J by 1 base, leaving 17 bases between them. The germline V gene has CDR1 MDHEN and CDR2 SYDVKM.

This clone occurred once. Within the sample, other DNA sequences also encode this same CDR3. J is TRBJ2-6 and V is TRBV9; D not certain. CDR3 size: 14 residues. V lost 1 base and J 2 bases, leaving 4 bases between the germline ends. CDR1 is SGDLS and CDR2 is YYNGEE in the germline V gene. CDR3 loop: CASSVTPGANVLTF. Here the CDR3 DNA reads TGTGCCAGCAGCGTAACGCCTGGGGCCAACGTCCTGACTTTC.

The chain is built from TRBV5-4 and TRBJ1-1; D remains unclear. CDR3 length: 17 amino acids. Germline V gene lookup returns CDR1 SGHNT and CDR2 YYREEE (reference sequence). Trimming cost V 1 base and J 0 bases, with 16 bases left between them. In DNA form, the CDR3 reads TGTGCCAGCAGCTTGTCTGCCGACTCCTTCCTGAACACTGAAGCTTTCTTT. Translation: CASSLSADSFLNTEAFF. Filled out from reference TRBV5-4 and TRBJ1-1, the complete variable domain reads ETGVTQSPTHLIKTRGQQVTLRCSSQSGHNTVSWYQQALGQGPQFIFQYYREEENGRGNFPPRFSGLQFPNYSSELNVNALELDDSALYLCASSLSADSFLNTEAFFGQGTRLTVV.

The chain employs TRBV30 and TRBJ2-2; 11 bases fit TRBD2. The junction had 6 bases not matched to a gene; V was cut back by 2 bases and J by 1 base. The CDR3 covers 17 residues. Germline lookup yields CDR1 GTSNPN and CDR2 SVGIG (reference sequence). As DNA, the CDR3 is TGTGCCTGGAGTACCCTAGCGGGGGGAATGAACACCGGGGAGCTGTTTTTT. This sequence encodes CAWSTLAGGMNTGELFF.

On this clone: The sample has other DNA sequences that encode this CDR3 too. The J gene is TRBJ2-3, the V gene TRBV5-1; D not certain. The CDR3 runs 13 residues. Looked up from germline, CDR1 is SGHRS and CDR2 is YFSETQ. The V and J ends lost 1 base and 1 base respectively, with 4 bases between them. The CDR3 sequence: CASSLTGTDTQYF. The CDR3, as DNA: TGCGCCAGCAGCTTGACAGGCACAGATACGCAGTATTTT.

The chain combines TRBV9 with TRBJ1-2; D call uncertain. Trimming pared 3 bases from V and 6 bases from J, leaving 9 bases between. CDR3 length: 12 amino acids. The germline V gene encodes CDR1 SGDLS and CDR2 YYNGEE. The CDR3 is CASSGTWDGYTF. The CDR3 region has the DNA TGTGCCAGCAGCGGAACTTGGGATGGCTACACCTTC.

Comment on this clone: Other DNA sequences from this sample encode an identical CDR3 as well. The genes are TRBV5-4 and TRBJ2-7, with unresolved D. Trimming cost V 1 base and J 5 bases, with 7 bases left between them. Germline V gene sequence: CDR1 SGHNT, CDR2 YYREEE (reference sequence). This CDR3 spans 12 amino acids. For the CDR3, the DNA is TGTGCCAGCAGCTTGCCGGGCAACGAGCAGTACTTC. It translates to CASSLPGNEQYF.

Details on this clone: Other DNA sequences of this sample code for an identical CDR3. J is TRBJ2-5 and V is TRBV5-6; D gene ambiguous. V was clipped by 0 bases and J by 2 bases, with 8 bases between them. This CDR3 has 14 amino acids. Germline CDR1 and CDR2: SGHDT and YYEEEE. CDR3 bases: TGTGCCAGCAGCTTGGCAGCGAGTCAAGAGACCCAGTACTTC. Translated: CASSLAASQETQYF.

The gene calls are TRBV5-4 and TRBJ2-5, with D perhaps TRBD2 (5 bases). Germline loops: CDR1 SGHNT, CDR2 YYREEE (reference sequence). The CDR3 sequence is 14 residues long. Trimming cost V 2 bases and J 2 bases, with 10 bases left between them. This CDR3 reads CASSFRTDQETQYF. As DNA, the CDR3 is TGTGCCAGCAGCTTCCGGACTGATCAAGAGACCCAGTACTTC.